The 2 T cell receptor beta chains listed next were all sequenced from one sample in a study of OX40 agonist ivuxolimab in advanced cancers. The protocol was immunoSEQ multiplex PCR, while the TCRdb copy is restricted to in-frame clones and leaves out a portion. The sample has approximately 100,000 clones, 80% to 95% seen once. Sequencing was performed on CD4+ or CD8+ T cells sorted from blood, taken in a trial of the OX40 agonist ivuxolimab. These TCRs come from an adult with an advanced solid tumor such as melanoma, head and neck, liver or kidney cancer.

The gene calls are TRBV19 and TRBJ2-3; the match to TRBD1 covers 7 bases. This CDR3 has 14 amino acids. Germline CDR1 LNHDA, CDR2 SQIVND (reference sequence). After removal of 6 bases from V and 0 bases from J, the junction contained 3 bases not matched to a gene. CDR3 residues: CASSTGVSTDTQYF. CDR3 bases: TGTGCCAGTAGCACAGGGGTCAGCACAGATACGCAGTATTTT.

V and J are TRBV7-8 and TRBJ2-7; the D gene is possibly TRBD2 (6 bases). Germline V CDR1 and CDR2: SGHVS, FQNEAQ. The V and J ends lost 7 bases and 0 bases respectively, with 16 bases between them. This CDR3 region has 15 residues. The chain's CDR3 is CASNSLGRGSYEQYF. In DNA, the CDR3 is TGTGCCAGCAACTCCCTGGGGCGGGGCTCCTACGAGCAGTACTTC.